One sample yielded the 27 T cell receptor beta chains listed below, sequenced in a study of blood T cell repertoires in COVID-19. TCRdb keeps only in-frame clones here, not all; method: immunoSEQ multiplex PCR. The sample contains around 280,000 clones, roughly 87% of which appear only once. Sequenced sample: PBMCs or T cells enriched from blood (not recorded which). The receptor set was obtained from a woman in her forties who had recovered from COVID-19.

This clone was observed at least ten times. The chain joins TRBV20-1 to TRBJ2-1; 9 positions agree with TRBD2. The CDR3 consists of 18 residues. The germline V gene encodes CDR1 DFQATT and CDR2 SNEGSKA (reference sequence). J gave up 2 bases and V 3 bases, and 14 bases lay outside the gene matches. The CDR3 region is CSASPRGGPSGAYNEQFF. CDR3 coding DNA: TGCAGTGCTAGTCCCCGGGGGGGACCTAGCGGGGCCTACAATGAGCAGTTCTTC.

The CDR3 loop is CAWSVPGGWSEAFF. In DNA, the CDR3 is TGTGCCTGGAGTGTACCCGGGGGGTGGTCTGAAGCTTTCTTT. The chain links TRBV30 to TRBJ1-1, with D maybe TRBD1 (5 bases). The CDR3 contains 14 residues. V was pared by 0 bases and J by 6 bases, with 14 bases between. Germline lookup yields CDR1 GTSNPN and CDR2 SVGIG (reference sequence).

This chain connects TRBV19 to TRBJ1-1; D not resolved. The ends were cut back, 1 base at V and 7 bases at J, with 4 bases in the middle. This CDR3 contains 11 residues. Germline V gene sequence: CDR1 LNHDA, CDR2 SQIVND (reference sequence). The DNA of the CDR3 is TGTGCCAGTAGTATAGGGCTTGAAGCTTTCTTT. Amino acids: CASSIGLEAFF.

V is TRBV19 and J is TRBJ1-1; D possibly corresponds to TRBD1 (5 bases). V was cut by 8 bases and J by 5 bases, with 18 bases left in between. This CDR3 spans 14 amino acids. Germline values: CDR1 LNHDA, CDR2 SQIVND (reference sequence). CDR3 bases: TGTGCCAGTGGAACCTCAGGGATTAAGACTGAAGCTTTCTTT. It yields the protein CASGTSGIKTEAFF.

This clone was seen only once. This chain connects TRBV27 to TRBJ2-2; perhaps TRBD2 as D (5 bases). Per the germline V gene, CDR1 is MNHEY and CDR2 is SMNVEV (reference sequence). The CDR3 is made up of 14 amino acids. Trimming stripped 6 bases from V and 3 bases from J, with 11 bases between. The DNA of the CDR3 is TGTGCCAGCAGAAGAGCGGTAGACACCGGGGAGCTGTTTTTT. Its translation: CASRRAVDTGELFF.

This clone was seen only a few times. J is TRBJ2-7 and V is TRBV19; TRBD2 aligns across 10 bases. The V and J ends lost 3 bases and 7 bases, in that order; junction bases with no gene match: 9. This CDR3 comprises 15 residues. Germline V gives CDR1 LNHDA, CDR2 SQIVND (reference sequence). The CDR3 nucleotides read TGTGCCAGTAGTATCGGAGGTGCTAGCGGGAGTGAGCAGTACTTC. It codes for CASSIGGASGSEQYF.

The chain couples TRBV28 to TRBJ2-1; D call uncertain. CDR3 length: 14 amino acids. The germline V gene has CDR1 MDHEN and CDR2 SYDVKM. Trimming removed 6 bases from V and 10 bases from J, with 19 bases in between. This chain's CDR3 is CASRRRSLLAEQFF. The CDR3 nucleotides read TGTGCCAGCAGAAGACGGAGCCTCTTGGCGGAGCAGTTCTTC.

The V and J genes are TRBV7-8 and TRBJ2-5, with TRBD1 matching 7 bases. The V and J ends lost 5 bases and 7 bases, in that order; junction bases with no gene match: 10. This CDR3 is 14 amino acids long. The germline gives CDR1 SGHVS, CDR2 FQNEAQ. The CDR3 loop is CASSIRQGVGTQYF. The CDR3 coding sequence is TGTGCCAGCAGCATCCGACAGGGTGTTGGGACCCAGTACTTC.

This clone was found once. J is TRBJ2-1 and V is TRBV3-1 (or the pseudogene TRBV3-2); 10 bases align to TRBD2. With 5 bases clipped from V and 7 bases from J, the junction kept 8 bases outside the gene matches. From germline, CDR1 is LGHDT and CDR2 YNNKEL (reference sequence). This CDR3 region has 15 residues. CDR3 residues: CASSFRTSGGNEQFF. The CDR3, as DNA: TGTGCCAGCAGCTTCCGGACTAGCGGCGGAAATGAGCAGTTCTTC.

CDR3 region: CASSSSLYGGSGNTIYF. CDR3 DNA sequence: TGTGCCAGCAGTTCCTCGCTATACGGGGGCTCTGGAAACACCATATATTTT. The rearrangement uses TRBV28 and TRBJ1-3, with D possibly being TRBD1 (5 bases). V was trimmed by 4 bases and J by 0 bases, leaving 16 bases between them. Germline V gives CDR1 MDHEN, CDR2 SYDVKM. The CDR3 loop spans 17 amino acids.

J is TRBJ2-2 and V is TRBV18; 14 nucleotides match TRBD2. Trimming at V came to 4 bases and at J to 0 bases, leaving 4 bases not matched to a gene. CDR3 length: 18 amino acids. The germline V gene has CDR1 KGHSH and CDR2 LQKENI. The CDR3 DNA reads TGTGCCAGCTCACGTCGACTAGCGGGAGGGCCGAACACCGGGGAGCTGTTTTTT. Its translation: CASSRRLAGGPNTGELFF.

The gene calls are TRBV7-2 and TRBJ2-1, with a possible D match to TRBD2 (6 bases). The CDR3 runs 16 residues. Germline V gives CDR1 SGHTA, CDR2 FQGNSA. The V gene lost 5 bases and the J gene lost 6 bases, with 20 bases spanning the gap. The CDR3 region is CASSHPKGLQANEQFF. CDR3 in DNA: TGTGCCAGCAGCCACCCAAAAGGACTACAGGCCAATGAGCAGTTCTTC. Complete variable domain (other parts from reference TRBV7-2 and TRBJ2-1): GAGVSQSPSNKVTEKGKDVELRCDPISGHTALYWYRQSLGQGLEFLIYFQGNSAPDKSGLPSDRFSAERTGGSVSTLTIQRTQQEDSAVYLCASSHPKGLQANEQFFGPGTRLTVL.

In this sample, this clone turned up a few times. The chain employs TRBV3-1 (or the pseudogene TRBV3-2) and TRBJ2-7; maybe TRBD1 (6 bases). V dropped 1 base and J dropped 0 bases, with 13 bases sitting between them. Germline V gene data show CDR1 as LGHDT and CDR2 as YNNKEL (reference sequence). This CDR3 region has 16 residues. The CDR3, as DNA: TGTGCCAGCAGCCAAGCCAAGACAGGTAACTCCTACGAGCAGTACTTC. Its translation: CASSQAKTGNSYEQYF.

The CDR3 coding sequence is TGTGCCAGCAGCTGGGAAGGGGTACGGGATACGCAGTATTTT. Translated, it gives CASSWEGVRDTQYF. The chain recombines TRBV7-8 with TRBJ2-3; maybe TRBD1 (5 bases). Germline V gene sequence: CDR1 SGHVS, CDR2 FQNEAQ. The length of the CDR3 is 14 residues. V shed 4 bases and J shed 6 bases, with 14 bases lying between them.

The chain joins TRBV9 to TRBJ2-1; TRBD2 agrees at 13 bases. The V gene's germline CDR1 is SGDLS and CDR2 YYNGEE. Unmatched junction bases numbered 5, after V lost 3 bases and J lost 5 bases. This CDR3 has 16 residues. The CDR3 DNA sequence: TGTGCCAGCAGCGCCACCGGGACTAGCGGGAACAATGAGCAGTTCTTC. Translated: CASSATGTSGNNEQFF.

The chain links TRBV6-1 to TRBJ1-4; D might be TRBD1 (5 bases). CDR1 is MNHNS, CDR2 SASEGT, per germline. Trimming removed 3 bases at V and 6 bases at J, with 14 bases between. This CDR3 has 15 amino acids. The CDR3 spells CASSDPGLLDEKLFF. CDR3 in DNA: TGTGCCAGCAGTGACCCGGGACTGCTAGATGAAAAACTGTTTTTT.

The V call is TRBV28, the J call TRBJ1-1; D perhaps matches TRBD1 (6 bases). The V gene's germline CDR1 is MDHEN and CDR2 SYDVKM. Trimming cost V 6 bases and J 5 bases, with 16 bases left between them. The CDR3 length is 14 residues. Here the CDR3 DNA reads TGTGCCAGCAGACGGGGGGCCCTTCGGACTGAAGCTTTCTTT. Encoded protein: CASRRGALRTEAFF.

The CDR3 DNA follows: TGTGCCAGCAGTTTATGGGCGGGAGGGTTCGACTACGAGCAGTACTTC. Translated, it gives CASSLWAGGFDYEQYF. V gene TRBV28 combines with J gene TRBJ2-7; 9 bases align to TRBD2. Germline CDR1 and CDR2: MDHEN and SYDVKM. V was pared by 0 bases and J by 3 bases, with 6 bases of the junction left unmatched. This CDR3 has 16 residues.

The chain links TRBV19 to TRBJ1-5, with 7 bases aligning to TRBD1. The CDR3 spans 17 residues. Germline CDR1 reads LNHDA; CDR2 reads SQIVND (reference sequence). Losses at the gene ends were 1 base for V and 1 base for J; bases not matched to a gene: 7. Written as DNA, the CDR3 is TGTGCCAGTAGTATAGTGCCAGGGGGTGGAAGCAATCAGCCCCAGCATTTT. Its translation is CASSIVPGGGSNQPQHF.

This clone was observed a single time. The chain uses TRBV28 and TRBJ2-5, with D unresolved. The CDR3 runs to 14 residues. Trimming shortened V by 2 bases and J by 0 bases, and 7 bases separated the two germline ends. CDR1 is MDHEN and CDR2 is SYDVKM in the germline V gene. CDR3 in amino acids: CASSLPQNQETQYF. DNA of the CDR3: TGTGCCAGCAGTTTACCCCAGAACCAAGAGACCCAGTACTTC.

The genes are TRBV28 and TRBJ1-1; D unclear. CDR1 and CDR2 from the germline V gene are MDHEN and SYDVKM. V lost 3 bases and J lost 0, with 14 bases in between. This CDR3 has 16 residues. This CDR3 reads CASSLLSGRMNTEAFF. For the CDR3, the DNA is TGTGCCAGCAGTTTGCTGTCAGGAAGGATGAACACTGAAGCTTTCTTT.

This clone was counted a few times. The chain joins TRBV10-3 to TRBJ2-7; maybe TRBD2 (6 bases). The CDR3 is made up of 16 amino acids. The germline CDR1 and CDR2 sequences are ENHRY and SYGVKD. Trimming took 3 bases from V and 0 from J, leaving 15 bases between them. For the CDR3, the DNA is TGTGCCATCAGTGATAGTAGGCTCGGGAGCTCCTACGAGCAGTACTTC. Translated, it gives CAISDSRLGSSYEQYF.

V is TRBV4-2 and J is TRBJ2-1; TRBD2 aligns across 8 bases. This CDR3 comprises 17 residues. Germline-derived CDR1 and CDR2 are LGHNA and YNFKEQ. V lost 1 base, J lost 10 bases, and 15 bases stayed unmatched. The CDR3 protein is CASSQVTAGESVKEQFF. In nucleotides, the CDR3 is TGTGCCAGCAGCCAAGTAACAGCGGGAGAGTCGGTGAAGGAGCAGTTCTTC.

The CDR3 nucleotides read TGTGCCAGCAGCGCCGCCGACAAACCCTCCTACAATGAGCAGTTCTTC. It codes for CASSAADKPSYNEQFF. The V and J genes are TRBV5-5 and TRBJ2-1; D uncertain. Per the germline V gene, CDR1 is SGHKS and CDR2 is YYEKEE (reference sequence). The CDR3 spans 16 residues. Deletions cut 4 bases from V and 0 bases from J, with 14 bases between.

The chain is built from TRBV10-3 and TRBJ2-2; 11 bases fit TRBD2. This CDR3 is 15 amino acids long. The V and J ends lost 2 bases and 5 bases, in that order; junction bases with no gene match: 1. Germline CDR1 reads ENHRY; CDR2 reads SYGVKD. CDR3 DNA: TGTGCCATCAGTGAGGGACTAGCGGGTACCGGGGAGCTGTTTTTT. Translating gives CAISEGLAGTGELFF.

V gene TRBV19 combines with J gene TRBJ1-5; D is uncertain. This CDR3 is built from 15 residues. Germline loops: CDR1 LNHDA, CDR2 SQIVND (reference sequence). V was cut by 10 bases and J by 4 bases, with 20 bases left in between. CDR3 region: CATKAGGLKNQPQHF. The DNA of the CDR3 is TGTGCCACTAAGGCGGGAGGGCTTAAGAATCAGCCCCAGCATTTT. Together with reference TRBV19 and TRBJ1-5, the CDR3 gives the full variable domain: DGGITQSPKYLFRKEGQNVTLSCEQNLNHDAMYWYRQDPGQGLRLIYYSQIVNDFQKGDIAEGYSVSREKKESFPLTVTSAQKNPTAFYLCATKAGGLKNQPQHFGDGTRLSIL.

V gene TRBV29-1 combines with J gene TRBJ1-5; D call uncertain. Germline V gene data show CDR1 as SQVTM and CDR2 as ANQGSEA. CDR3 length: 15 residues. V was shortened by 6 bases and J by 0 bases, with 15 bases between the two germline ends. The CDR3 region has the DNA TGCAGCGTAAACCTACAGCCGTTTAGCAATCAGCCCCAGCATTTT. Translation gives CSVNLQPFSNQPQHF.